This T cell receptor (beta chain) was found in a study of blood T cells in healthy people across ages. Study conclusions and caveats: Strong correlation existed between TCR beta diversity and naive T cell percentage. There were more naive CD4+ cells and higher diversity in long-lived donors than in aged donors.

With regard to this clonotype: Its specificity is unknown.

The authors ran a second PCR of about 7 to 11 cycles using a sample-barcoded 5' primer and a J-beta primer mix. TCRdb reprocessed the 5' RACE reads via MiXCR and lists one record per CDR3 protein. The data show 700,000 or so distinct CDR3 sequences, about a fifth seen once. V lost 0 bases and J 4 bases, leaving 8 bases between the germline ends. Germline V gives CDR1 SGDLS, CDR2 YYNGEE. CDR3 length equals 15 residues. The specimen was blood. The origin of this receptor is a man aged 65 to 79 in good health. V gene TRBV9 combines with J gene TRBJ1-6; D uncertain. CDR3 nucleotide sequence: TGTGCCAGCAGCGTAGAGTCAGGTTATAATTCACCCCTCCACTTT. Amino acids: CASSVESGYNSPLHF. Full variable domain (outside the CDR3, taken from reference TRBV9 and TRBJ1-6): DSGVTQTPKHLITATGQRVTLRCSPRSGDLSVYWYQQSLDQGLQFLIQYYNGEERAKGNILERFSAQQFPDLHSELNLSSLELGDSALYFCASSVESGYNSPLHFGNGTRLTVT.